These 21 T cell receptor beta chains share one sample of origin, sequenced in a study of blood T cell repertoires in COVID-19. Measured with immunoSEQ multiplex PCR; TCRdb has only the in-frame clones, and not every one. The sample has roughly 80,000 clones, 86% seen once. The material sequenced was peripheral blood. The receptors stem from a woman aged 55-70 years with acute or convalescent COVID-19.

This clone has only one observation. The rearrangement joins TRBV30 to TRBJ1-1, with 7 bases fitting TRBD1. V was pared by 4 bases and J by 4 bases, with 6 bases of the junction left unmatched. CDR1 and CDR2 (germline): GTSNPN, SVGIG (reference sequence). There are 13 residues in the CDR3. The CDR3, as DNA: TGTGCCTGGAAAGGACAGGCGGTCACTGAAGCTTTCTTT. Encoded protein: CAWKGQAVTEAFF.

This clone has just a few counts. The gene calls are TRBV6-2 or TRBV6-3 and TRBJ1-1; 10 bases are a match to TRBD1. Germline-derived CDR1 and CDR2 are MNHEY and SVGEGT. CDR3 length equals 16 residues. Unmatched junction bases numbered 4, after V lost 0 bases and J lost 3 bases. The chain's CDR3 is CASSYSRQGADTEAFF. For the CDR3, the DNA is TGTGCCAGCAGTTACTCCCGACAGGGGGCAGACACTGAAGCTTTCTTT.

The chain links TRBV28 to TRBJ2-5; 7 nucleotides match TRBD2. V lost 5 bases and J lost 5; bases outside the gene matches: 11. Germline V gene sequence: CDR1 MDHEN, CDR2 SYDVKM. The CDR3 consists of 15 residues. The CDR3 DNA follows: TGTGCCAGCAGTACCAAGAGGGGAGCGGGGGAGACCCAGTACTTC. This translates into CASSTKRGAGETQYF.

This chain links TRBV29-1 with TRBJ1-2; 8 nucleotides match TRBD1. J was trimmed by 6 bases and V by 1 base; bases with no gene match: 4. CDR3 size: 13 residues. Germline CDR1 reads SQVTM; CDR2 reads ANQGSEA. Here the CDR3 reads CSVEGTGSNGYTF. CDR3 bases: TGCAGCGTTGAAGGGACAGGGAGTAATGGCTACACCTTC.

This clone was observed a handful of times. CDR3 in amino acids: CSVEAWTGGNEQFF. In DNA, the CDR3 is TGCAGCGTTGAAGCCTGGACTGGCGGCAATGAGCAGTTCTTC. The chain carries TRBV29-1 and TRBJ2-1; D possibly corresponds to TRBD2 (5 bases). This CDR3 is 14 amino acids long. CDR1 SQVTM and CDR2 ANQGSEA come from the germline V gene. Between the trimmed V and J ends, which lost 1 base and 6 bases, there was a span of 13 bases.

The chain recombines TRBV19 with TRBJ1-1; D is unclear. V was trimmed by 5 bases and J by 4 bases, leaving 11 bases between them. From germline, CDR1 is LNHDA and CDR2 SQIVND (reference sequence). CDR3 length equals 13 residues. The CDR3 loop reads CASSVTRGTEAFF. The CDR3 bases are TGTGCCAGTAGTGTCACTCGGGGCACTGAAGCTTTCTTT.

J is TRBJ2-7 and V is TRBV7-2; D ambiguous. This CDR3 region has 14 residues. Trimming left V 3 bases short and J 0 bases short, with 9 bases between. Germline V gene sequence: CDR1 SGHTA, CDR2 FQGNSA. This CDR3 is CASSFSLSSYEQYF. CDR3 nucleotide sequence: TGTGCCAGCAGCTTTTCGCTAAGCTCCTACGAGCAGTACTTC.

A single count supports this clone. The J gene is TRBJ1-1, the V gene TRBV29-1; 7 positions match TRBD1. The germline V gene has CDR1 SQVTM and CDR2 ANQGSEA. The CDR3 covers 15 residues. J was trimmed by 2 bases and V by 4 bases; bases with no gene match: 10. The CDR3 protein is CSVVRRGQNNTEAFF. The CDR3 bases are TGCAGCGTTGTTAGGAGGGGACAGAACAACACTGAAGCTTTCTTT.

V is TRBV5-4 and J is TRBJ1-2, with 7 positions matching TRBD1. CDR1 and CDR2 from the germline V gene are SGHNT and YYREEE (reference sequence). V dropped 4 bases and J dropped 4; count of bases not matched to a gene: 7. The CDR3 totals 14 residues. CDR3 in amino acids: CASSETGNSYGYTF. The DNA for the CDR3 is TGTGCCAGCAGCGAGACAGGGAACAGCTATGGCTACACCTTC.

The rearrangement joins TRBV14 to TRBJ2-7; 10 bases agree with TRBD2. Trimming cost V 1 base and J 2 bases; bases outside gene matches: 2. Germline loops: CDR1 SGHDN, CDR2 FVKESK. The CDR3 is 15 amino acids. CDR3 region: CASSQASGRAYEQYF. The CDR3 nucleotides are TGTGCCAGCAGCCAAGCGAGCGGGAGGGCCTACGAGCAGTACTTC.

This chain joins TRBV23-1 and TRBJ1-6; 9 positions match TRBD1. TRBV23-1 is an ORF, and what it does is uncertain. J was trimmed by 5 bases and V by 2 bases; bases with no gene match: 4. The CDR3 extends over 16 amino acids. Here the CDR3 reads CASSQIGQGHNSPLHF. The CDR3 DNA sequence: TGCGCCAGCAGTCAAATTGGACAGGGGCATAATTCACCCCTCCACTTT.

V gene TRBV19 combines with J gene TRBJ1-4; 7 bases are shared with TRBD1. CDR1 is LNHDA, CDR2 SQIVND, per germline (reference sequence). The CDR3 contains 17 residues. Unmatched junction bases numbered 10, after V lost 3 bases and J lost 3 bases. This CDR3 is CASSILRGFAANEKLFF. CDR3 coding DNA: TGTGCCAGTAGTATCCTCAGGGGGTTCGCAGCTAATGAAAAACTGTTTTTT.

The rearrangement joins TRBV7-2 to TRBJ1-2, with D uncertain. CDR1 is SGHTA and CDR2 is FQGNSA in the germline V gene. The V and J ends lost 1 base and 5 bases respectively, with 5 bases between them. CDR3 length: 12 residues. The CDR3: CASSLEAYGYTF. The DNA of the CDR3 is TGTGCCAGCAGCTTAGAAGCTTATGGCTACACCTTC.

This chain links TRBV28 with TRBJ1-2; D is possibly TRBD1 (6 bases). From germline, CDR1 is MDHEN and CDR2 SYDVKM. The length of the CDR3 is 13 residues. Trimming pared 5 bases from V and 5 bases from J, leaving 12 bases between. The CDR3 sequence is CASSPPTGYGYTF. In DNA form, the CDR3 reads TGTGCCAGCAGTCCACCGACAGGATATGGCTACACCTTC.

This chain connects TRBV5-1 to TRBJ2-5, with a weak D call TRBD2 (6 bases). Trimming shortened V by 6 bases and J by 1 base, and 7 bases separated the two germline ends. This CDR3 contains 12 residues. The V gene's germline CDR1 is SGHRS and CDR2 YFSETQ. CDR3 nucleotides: TGCGCCAGCACGGGGGTCCAAGAGACCCAGTACTTC. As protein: CASTGVQETQYF.

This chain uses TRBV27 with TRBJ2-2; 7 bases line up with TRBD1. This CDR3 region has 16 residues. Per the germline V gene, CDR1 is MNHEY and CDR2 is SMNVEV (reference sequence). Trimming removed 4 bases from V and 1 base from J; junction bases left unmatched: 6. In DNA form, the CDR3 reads TGTGCCAGCAGTTCCGGGGACAGATGGAACACCGGGGAGCTGTTTTTT. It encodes CASSSGDRWNTGELFF.

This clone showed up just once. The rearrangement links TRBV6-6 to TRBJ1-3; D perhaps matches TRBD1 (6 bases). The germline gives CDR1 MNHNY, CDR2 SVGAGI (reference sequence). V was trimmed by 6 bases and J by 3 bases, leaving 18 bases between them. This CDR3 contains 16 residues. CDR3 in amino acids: CASSLGQRPIGNTIYF. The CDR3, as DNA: TGTGCCAGCAGCCTAGGACAGCGGCCAATTGGAAACACCATATATTTT.

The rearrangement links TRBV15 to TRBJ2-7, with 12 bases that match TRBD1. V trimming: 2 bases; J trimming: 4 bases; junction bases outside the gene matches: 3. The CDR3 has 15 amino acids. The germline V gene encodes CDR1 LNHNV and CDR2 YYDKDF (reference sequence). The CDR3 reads CATSRPGQGAYEQYF. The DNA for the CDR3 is TGTGCCACCAGCAGACCGGGACAGGGGGCTTACGAGCAGTACTTC.

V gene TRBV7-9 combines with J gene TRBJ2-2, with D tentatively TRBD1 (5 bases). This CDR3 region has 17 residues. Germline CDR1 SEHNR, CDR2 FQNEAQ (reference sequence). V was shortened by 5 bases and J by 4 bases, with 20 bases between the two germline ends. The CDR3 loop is CASSLHLVGPSTGELFF. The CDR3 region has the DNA TGTGCCAGCAGCCTTCACCTCGTGGGGCCGAGCACCGGGGAGCTGTTTTTT.

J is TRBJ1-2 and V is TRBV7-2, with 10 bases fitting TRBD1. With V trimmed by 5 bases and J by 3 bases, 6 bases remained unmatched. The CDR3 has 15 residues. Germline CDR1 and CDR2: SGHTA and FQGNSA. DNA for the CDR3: TGTGCCAGCAGCCCTCGACAGGGGGCCTACTATGGCTACACCTTC. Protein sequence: CASSPRQGAYYGYTF.

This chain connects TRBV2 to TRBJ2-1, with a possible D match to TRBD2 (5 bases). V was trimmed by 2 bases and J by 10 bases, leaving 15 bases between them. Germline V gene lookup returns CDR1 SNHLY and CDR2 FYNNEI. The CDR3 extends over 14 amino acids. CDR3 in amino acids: CASSEIAPPGEQFF. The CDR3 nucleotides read TGTGCCAGCAGTGAAATAGCCCCCCCGGGAGAGCAGTTCTTC.